A single sample is the source of the 19 T cell receptor beta chains below, sequenced in a study of blood T cell repertoires in COVID-19. Sequencing was performed with immunoSEQ multiplex PCR; in TCRdb, only in-frame clones are kept and a portion is missing. This sample has 650,000 to 800,000 clones; over 80% occur once, and the top ten carry over 0.2%. The sample consisted of peripheral blood. Receptors originate from a woman aged 18-35 years with acute or convalescent COVID-19.

The rearrangement uses TRBV27 and TRBJ1-1, with 7 bases identical to TRBD1. In germline, CDR1 is MNHEY, CDR2 SMNVEV (reference sequence). J gave up 1 base and V 5 bases, and 7 bases lay outside the gene matches. The CDR3 spans 15 residues. CDR3 nucleotide sequence: TGTGCCAGCAGTCCCCAGGGGGGTAGGAACACTGAAGCTTTCTTT. This encodes CASSPQGGRNTEAFF.

This chain uses TRBV3-1 (or the pseudogene TRBV3-2) with TRBJ1-1; D not resolved. The V gene lost 1 base and the J gene lost 11 bases, with 11 bases spanning the gap. The CDR3 has 12 residues. CDR1 and CDR2 from the germline V gene are LGHDT and YNNKEL (reference sequence). This chain's CDR3 is CASSQAGFGAFF. CDR3 coding DNA: TGTGCCAGCAGCCAAGCAGGTTTTGGGGCTTTCTTT.

The V and J genes are TRBV6-6 and TRBJ2-7; 9 nucleotides line up with TRBD1. This CDR3 region has 16 residues. V lost 8 bases, J lost 0 bases, and 11 bases stayed unmatched. CDR1 MNHNY and CDR2 SVGAGI come from the germline V gene (reference sequence). This CDR3 is CASWDRVGGSSYEQYF. CDR3 nucleotide sequence: TGTGCCAGCTGGGACAGGGTTGGAGGGAGCTCCTACGAGCAGTACTTC.

The chain couples TRBV4-2 to TRBJ2-3; possibly TRBD2 for D (5 bases). Trimming pared 4 bases from V and 4 bases from J, leaving 9 bases between. CDR1 and CDR2 from the germline V gene are LGHNA and YNFKEQ. The CDR3 covers 13 residues. In DNA form, the CDR3 reads TGTGCCAGCAGCCGGCTCGGGGCAGATACGCAGTATTTT. Amino acid sequence: CASSRLGADTQYF.

The rearrangement joins TRBV30 to TRBJ1-2; the D is unclear. The V gene lost 4 bases and the J gene lost 7 bases, with 13 bases spanning the gap. This CDR3 contains 12 residues. CDR1 is GTSNPN, CDR2 SVGIG, per germline (reference sequence). The CDR3 DNA reads TGTGCCTGGACCTATAACGGGATTGGCTACACCTTC. Encoded protein: CAWTYNGIGYTF.

The chain has TRBV3-1 (or the pseudogene TRBV3-2) and TRBJ1-6; maybe TRBD1 (5 bases). Germline V gene sequence: CDR1 LGHDT, CDR2 YNNKEL (reference sequence). The length of the CDR3 is 14 residues. The V gene lost 7 bases and the J gene lost 14 bases, with 21 bases spanning the gap. The CDR3: CASILSGGKSSLHF. In DNA, the CDR3 is TGTGCCAGCATCCTGTCCGGGGGGAAGTCTTCCCTCCACTTT.

The gene calls are TRBV7-8 and TRBJ2-7; 11 bases are a match to TRBD2. Germline trimming cut 5 bases from V and 0 bases from J; bases unmatched to any gene: 12. CDR3 size: 18 residues. Germline CDR1 SGHVS, CDR2 FQNEAQ. The CDR3 protein is CASSRPGTSGFSSYEQYF. The CDR3 coding sequence is TGTGCCAGCAGCCGACCCGGGACTAGCGGTTTCAGCTCCTACGAGCAGTACTTC.

This chain connects TRBV27 to TRBJ2-5, with D possibly being TRBD2 (5 bases). Per the germline V gene, CDR1 is MNHEY and CDR2 is SMNVEV (reference sequence). The CDR3 extends over 14 amino acids. Trimming took 4 bases from V and 5 from J, leaving 14 bases between them. This CDR3 is CASSSALALETQYF. The CDR3, as DNA: TGTGCCAGCAGTTCCGCCCTAGCTCTTGAGACCCAGTACTTC.

This chain connects TRBV30 to TRBJ1-3; tentative D call: TRBD1 (5 bases). Germline assignment: CDR1 GTSNPN and CDR2 SVGIG (reference sequence). The CDR3 is 14 residues long. Trimming stripped 4 bases from V and 3 bases from J, with 13 bases between. The CDR3 protein is CAWMGQGSGNTIYF. The CDR3 DNA follows: TGTGCCTGGATGGGGCAGGGAAGTGGAAACACCATATATTTT.

The genes are TRBV6-5 and TRBJ2-5, with D maybe TRBD2 (5 bases). The CDR3 loop spans 15 amino acids. V lost 4 bases to trimming and J lost 3 bases, with 15 bases between them. Per the germline V gene, CDR1 is MNHEY and CDR2 is SVGAGI. As DNA, the CDR3 is TGTGCCAGCAGTTCCCCGCGACGGGAAAAAGAGACCCAGTACTTC. This codes for CASSSPRREKETQYF.

The rearrangement joins TRBV6-4 to TRBJ1-5; TRBD1 is a possible D gene (6 bases). The CDR3 extends over 15 amino acids. Trimming removed 3 bases at V and 6 bases at J, with 15 bases between. CDR1 and CDR2 (germline): MRHNA, SNTAGT. The chain's CDR3 is CASSESWDIGQPQHF. The DNA for the CDR3 is TGTGCCAGCAGTGAAAGTTGGGACATAGGTCAGCCCCAGCATTTT.

This rearrangement joins TRBV28 to TRBJ1-3, with D possibly being TRBD1 (6 bases). The germline gives CDR1 MDHEN, CDR2 SYDVKM. V was cut by 8 bases and J by 5 bases, with 13 bases left in between. The CDR3 is 13 amino acids. The CDR3 protein is CASSSGVRNTIYF. In DNA, the CDR3 is TGTGCCAGCTCCTCAGGGGTCCGAAACACCATATATTTT.

Only one count was recorded for this clone. CDR3 bases: TGTGCCAGCAGCCGTGGACAGTGGGGTCAGCCCCAGCATTTT. Encoded protein: CASSRGQWGQPQHF. V gene TRBV6-2 or TRBV6-3 combines with J gene TRBJ1-5; maybe TRBD1 (6 bases). The CDR3 is 14 residues long. CDR1 is MNHEY, CDR2 SVGEGT, per germline. The germline V and J ends were trimmed by 6 bases and 6 bases, with 15 bases remaining between them.

DNA for the CDR3: TGTGCCAGCAGCTTCGGGACAGGGAACACTGAAGCTTTCTTT. Translating it yields CASSFGTGNTEAFF. This sequence joins TRBV5-8 and TRBJ1-1, with 8 positions matching TRBD1. The CDR3 consists of 14 residues. Germline assignment: CDR1 SGHTS and CDR2 YDEGEE. Trimming removed 2 bases from V and 1 base from J; junction bases left unmatched: 1. The full variable domain, in which reference TRBV5-8 and TRBJ1-1 provide the parts outside the CDR3, is EAGVTQSPTHLIKTRGQQATLRCSPISGHTSVYWYQQALGLGLQFLLWYDEGEERNRGNFPPRFSGRQFPNYSSELNVNALELEDSALYLCASSFGTGNTEAFFGQGTRLTVV.

The V call is TRBV7-9, the J call TRBJ2-2; 7 bases line up with TRBD1. This CDR3 spans 16 amino acids. Germline CDR1 and CDR2: SEHNR and FQNEAQ (reference sequence). J lost 0 bases, V lost 0 bases, and 1 base had no gene match. The CDR3 DNA is TGTGCCAGCAGCTTAGCAGGGGGCGCGAACACCGGGGAGCTGTTTTTT. Protein sequence: CASSLAGGANTGELFF.

The V gene is TRBV2, the J gene TRBJ2-7, with 9 bases matching TRBD1. The germline V gene encodes CDR1 SNHLY and CDR2 FYNNEI. This CDR3 is built from 14 residues. V lost 6 bases to trimming and J lost 3 bases; unmatched junction nucleotides: 6. As DNA, the CDR3 is TGTGCCAGCAGCCGTGGACAGGGGTTCTACGAGCAGTACTTC. This codes for CASSRGQGFYEQYF.

The genes are TRBV7-3 and TRBJ1-1, with TRBD1 as a possible D gene (5 bases). V lost 1 base, J lost 2 bases, and 11 bases lay in between. The germline V gene encodes CDR1 SGHTA and CDR2 FQGTGA. CDR3 length equals 15 residues. CDR3 nucleotides: TGTGCCAGCAGCTTAAACGGACATAGCAACACTGAAGCTTTCTTT. It specifies CASSLNGHSNTEAFF.

The CDR3 DNA is TGTGCTAGTGGCCCCGCCTATAATTCACCCCTCCACTTT. It specifies CASGPAYNSPLHF. This chain links TRBV12-5 with TRBJ1-6, with D hard to call. The CDR3 spans 13 residues. Trimming stripped 6 bases from V and 2 bases from J, with 5 bases between. Germline lookup yields CDR1 LGHNT and CDR2 FRNRAP.

V usage is TRBV12-3 or TRBV12-4 and J usage is TRBJ2-1, with D possibly TRBD2 on 5 matching bases. V was shortened by 8 bases and J by 9 bases, with 11 bases between the two germline ends. This CDR3 spans 11 amino acids. CDR3 in amino acids: CASGLAGEQFF. The CDR3, as DNA: TGTGCCAGCGGGCTAGCAGGTGAGCAGTTCTTC.